Listed here are 5 T cell receptor beta chains from one sample, sequenced in a study of blood T cell repertoires in COVID-19. Assay: immunoSEQ multiplex PCR; the TCRdb copy retains only in-frame clones and omits some. The repertoire holds 140,000 or so clones, with about 85% as singletons. Sequenced input: peripheral blood. These receptors all come from a woman between 70 and 85 years old with COVID-19, enrolled during active disease.

The V and J genes are TRBV11-2 and TRBJ1-4; possible D gene TRBD1, 6 bases. Trimming cost V 5 bases and J 4 bases, with 14 bases left between them. Germline lookup yields CDR1 SGHAT and CDR2 FQNNGV. The CDR3 has 15 amino acids. For the CDR3, the DNA is TGTGCCAGCAGCGTCACAGGGACAAGTAATGAAAAACTGTTTTTT. This translates into CASSVTGTSNEKLFF.

V usage is TRBV6-5 and J usage is TRBJ1-3; 9 bases are shared with TRBD1. Losses at the gene ends were 6 bases for V and 0 bases for J; bases not matched to a gene: 3. CDR1 and CDR2 from the germline V gene are MNHEY and SVGAGI. CDR3 length: 15 amino acids. CDR3 in DNA: TGTGCCAGCAGCGGACAGGGGAACTCTGGAAACACCATATATTTT. Amino acids: CASSGQGNSGNTIYF.

Only a few counts were recorded for this clone. This sequence joins TRBV15 and TRBJ1-5, with D possibly matching TRBD1 (6 bases). This CDR3 is 15 amino acids long. Trimming took 0 bases from V and 3 from J, leaving 9 bases between them. CDR1 LNHNV and CDR2 YYDKDF come from the germline V gene (reference sequence). CDR3 DNA: TGTGCCACCAGCAGAGATGGGGGCCTCAATCAGCCCCAGCATTTT. Residues: CATSRDGGLNQPQHF.

The rearrangement links TRBV30 to TRBJ1-1; D unresolved. V was cut by 2 bases and J by 5 bases, with 15 bases left in between. Germline-derived CDR1 and CDR2 are GTSNPN and SVGIG (reference sequence). This CDR3 is 14 amino acids long. CDR3 coding DNA: TGTGCCTGGAGTAGCCGGGGAAGATTTACTGAAGCTTTCTTT. Its translation: CAWSSRGRFTEAFF.

The CDR3 reads CASSRDSHNTEAFF. Written as DNA, the CDR3 is TGTGCCAGCAGCCGGGACAGCCATAACACTGAAGCTTTCTTT. The J gene is TRBJ1-1, the V gene TRBV3-1 (or the pseudogene TRBV3-2); TRBD1 aligns across 7 bases. Germline CDR1 reads LGHDT; CDR2 reads YNNKEL (reference sequence). Trimming removed 4 bases from V and 2 bases from J; junction bases left unmatched: 4. This CDR3 contains 14 residues.